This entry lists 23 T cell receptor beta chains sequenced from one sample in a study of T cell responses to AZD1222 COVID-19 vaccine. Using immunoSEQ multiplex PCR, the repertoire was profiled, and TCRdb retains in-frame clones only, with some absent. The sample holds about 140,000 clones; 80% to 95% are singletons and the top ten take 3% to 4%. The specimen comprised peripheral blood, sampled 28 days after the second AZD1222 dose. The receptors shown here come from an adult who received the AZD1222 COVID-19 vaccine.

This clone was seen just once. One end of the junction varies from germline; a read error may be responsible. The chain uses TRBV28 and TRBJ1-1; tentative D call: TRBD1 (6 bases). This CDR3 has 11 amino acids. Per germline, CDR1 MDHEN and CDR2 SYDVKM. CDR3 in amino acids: CATGKNTEAFF. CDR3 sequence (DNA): TGCGCAACAGGGAAGAACACTGAAGCTTTCTTT.

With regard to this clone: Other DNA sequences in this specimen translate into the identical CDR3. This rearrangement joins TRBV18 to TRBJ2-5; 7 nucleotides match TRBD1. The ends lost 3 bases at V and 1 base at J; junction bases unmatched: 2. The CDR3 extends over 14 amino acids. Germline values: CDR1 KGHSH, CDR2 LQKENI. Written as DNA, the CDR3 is TGTGCCAGCTCACCGAGACAGGGCCAAGAGACCCAGTACTTC. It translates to CASSPRQGQETQYF.

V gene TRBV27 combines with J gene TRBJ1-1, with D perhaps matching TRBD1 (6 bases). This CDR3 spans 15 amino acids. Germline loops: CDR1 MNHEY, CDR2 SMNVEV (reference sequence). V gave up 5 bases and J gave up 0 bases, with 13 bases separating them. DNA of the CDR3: TGTGCCAGCAGTCCTAGGACAGTACTGAACACTGAAGCTTTCTTT. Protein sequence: CASSPRTVLNTEAFF.

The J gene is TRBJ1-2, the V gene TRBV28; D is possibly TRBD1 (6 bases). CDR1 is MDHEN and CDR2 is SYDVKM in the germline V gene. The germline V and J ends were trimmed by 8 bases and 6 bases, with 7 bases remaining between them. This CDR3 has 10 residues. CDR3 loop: CASGQNGYTF. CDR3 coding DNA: TGTGCCAGCGGACAGAATGGCTACACCTTC.

The CDR3 sequence is CASSLSGPYQETQYF. CDR3 bases: TGTGCCAGCTCACTTAGCGGACCGTACCAAGAGACCCAGTACTTC. The chain employs TRBV18 and TRBJ2-5; TRBD2 is a possible D gene (6 bases). The CDR3 totals 15 residues. Trimming took off 4 bases at V and 0 bases at J, with 12 bases between the two ends. The germline V gene has CDR1 KGHSH and CDR2 LQKENI.

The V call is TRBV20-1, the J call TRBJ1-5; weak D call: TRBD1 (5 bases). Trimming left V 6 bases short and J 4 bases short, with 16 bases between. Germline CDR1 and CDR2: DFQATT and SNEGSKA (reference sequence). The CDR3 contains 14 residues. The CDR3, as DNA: TGCAGTGCAAGTAAGGGGATTCGGAATCAGCCCCAGCATTTT. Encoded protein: CSASKGIRNQPQHF.

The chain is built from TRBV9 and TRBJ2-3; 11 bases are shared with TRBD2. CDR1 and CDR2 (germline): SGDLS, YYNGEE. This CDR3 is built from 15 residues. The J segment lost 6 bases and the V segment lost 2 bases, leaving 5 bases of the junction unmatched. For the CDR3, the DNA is TGTGCCAGCAGCGTCACTAGCGGGAGTAAGGATACGCAGTATTTT. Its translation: CASSVTSGSKDTQYF.

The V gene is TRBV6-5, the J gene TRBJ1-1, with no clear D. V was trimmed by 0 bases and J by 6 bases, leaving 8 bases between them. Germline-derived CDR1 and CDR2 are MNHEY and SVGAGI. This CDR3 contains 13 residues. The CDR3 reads CASSYSPHAEAFF. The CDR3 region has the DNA TGTGCCAGCAGTTACTCCCCCCATGCTGAAGCTTTCTTT.

The CDR3 loop is CASSQQGRGHTEAFF. The CDR3 region has the DNA TGTGCCAGCAGTCAACAGGGACGGGGCCACACTGAAGCTTTCTTT. The V and J genes are TRBV28 and TRBJ1-1; possibly TRBD1 for D (6 bases). Trimming removed 5 bases at V and 3 bases at J, with 16 bases between. CDR3 size: 15 residues. The V gene's germline CDR1 is MDHEN and CDR2 SYDVKM. Complete variable domain (other parts from reference TRBV28 and TRBJ1-1): DVKVTQSSRYLVKRTGEKVFLECVQDMDHENMFWYRQDPGLGLRLIYFSYDVKMKEKGDIPEGYSVSREKKERFSLILESASTNQTSMYLCASSQQGRGHTEAFFGQGTRLTVV.

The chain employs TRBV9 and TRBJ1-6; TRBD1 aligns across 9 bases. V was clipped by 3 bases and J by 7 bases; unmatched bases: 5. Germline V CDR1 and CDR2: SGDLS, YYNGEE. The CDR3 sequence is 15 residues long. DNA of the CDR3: TGTGCCAGCAGCGAAACAGGGGGCCGGAATTCACCCCTCCACTTT. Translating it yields CASSETGGRNSPLHF. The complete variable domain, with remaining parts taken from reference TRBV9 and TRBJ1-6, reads DSGVTQTPKHLITATGQRVTLRCSPRSGDLSVYWYQQSLDQGLQFLIQYYNGEERAKGNILERFSAQQFPDLHSELNLSSLELGDSALYFCASSETGGRNSPLHFGNGTRLTVT.

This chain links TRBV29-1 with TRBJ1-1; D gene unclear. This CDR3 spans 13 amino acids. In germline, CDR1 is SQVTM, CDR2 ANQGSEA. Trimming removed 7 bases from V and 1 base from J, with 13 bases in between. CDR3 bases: TGCAGCGCTCGGCCGGGGTGGAACACTGAAGCTTTCTTT. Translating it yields CSARPGWNTEAFF.

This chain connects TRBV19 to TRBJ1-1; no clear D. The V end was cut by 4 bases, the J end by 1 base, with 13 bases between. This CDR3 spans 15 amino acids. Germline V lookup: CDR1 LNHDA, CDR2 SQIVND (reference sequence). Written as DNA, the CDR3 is TGTGCCAGTAGTACAATACTGGCTTCGAACACTGAAGCTTTCTTT. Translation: CASSTILASNTEAFF.

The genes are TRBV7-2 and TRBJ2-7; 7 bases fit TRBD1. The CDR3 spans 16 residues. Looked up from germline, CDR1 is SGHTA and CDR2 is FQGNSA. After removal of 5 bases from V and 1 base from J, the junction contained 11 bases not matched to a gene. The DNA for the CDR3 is TGTGCCAGCAGCCTGACCGGGACAGACGAGTCCTACGAGCAGTACTTC. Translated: CASSLTGTDESYEQYF.

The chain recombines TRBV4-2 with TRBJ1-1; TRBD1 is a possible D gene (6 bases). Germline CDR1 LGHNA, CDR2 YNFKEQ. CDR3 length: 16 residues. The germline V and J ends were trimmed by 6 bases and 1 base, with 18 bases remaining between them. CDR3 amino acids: CASRSSGGHQNTEAFF. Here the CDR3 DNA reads TGTGCCAGCAGATCGAGCGGGGGACACCAGAACACTGAAGCTTTCTTT.

CDR3 sequence: CSLAEYNEQFF. The CDR3 bases are TGCAGTCTAGCGGAGTACAATGAGCAGTTCTTC. The V call is TRBV20-1, the J call TRBJ2-1; TRBD2 agrees at 7 bases. The V gene's germline CDR1 is DFQATT and CDR2 SNEGSKA (reference sequence). This CDR3 has 11 amino acids. Trimming took 8 bases from V and 4 from J; bases not matched to a gene: 2.

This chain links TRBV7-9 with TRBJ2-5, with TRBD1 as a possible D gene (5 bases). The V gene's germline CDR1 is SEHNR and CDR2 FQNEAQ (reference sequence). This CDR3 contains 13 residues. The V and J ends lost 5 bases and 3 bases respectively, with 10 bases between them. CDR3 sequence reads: CASSAPTEETQYF. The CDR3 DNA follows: TGTGCCAGCAGCGCCCCGACAGAAGAGACCCAGTACTTC.

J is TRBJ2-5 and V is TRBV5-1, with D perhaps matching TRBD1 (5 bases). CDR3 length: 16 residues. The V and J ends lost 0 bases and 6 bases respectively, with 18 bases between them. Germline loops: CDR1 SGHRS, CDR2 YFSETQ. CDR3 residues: CASSLGWSTQGKTQYF. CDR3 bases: TGCGCCAGCAGCTTGGGGTGGTCCACCCAGGGAAAGACCCAGTACTTC. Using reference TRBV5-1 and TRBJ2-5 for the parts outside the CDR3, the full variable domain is KAGVTQTPRYLIKTRGQQVTLSCSPISGHRSVSWYQQTPGQGLQFLFEYFSETQRNKGNFPGRFSGRQFSNSRSEMNVSTLELGDSALYLCASSLGWSTQGKTQYFGPGTRLLVL.

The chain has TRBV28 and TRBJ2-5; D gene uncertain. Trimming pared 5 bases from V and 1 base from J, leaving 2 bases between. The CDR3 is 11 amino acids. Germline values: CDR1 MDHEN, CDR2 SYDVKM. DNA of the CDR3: TGTGCCAGCAGTGCCCAAGAGACCCAGTACTTC. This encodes CASSAQETQYF.

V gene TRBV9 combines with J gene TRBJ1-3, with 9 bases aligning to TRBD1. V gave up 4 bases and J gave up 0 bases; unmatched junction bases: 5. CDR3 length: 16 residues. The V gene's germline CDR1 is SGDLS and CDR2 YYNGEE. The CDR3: CASSSQGAASGNTIYF. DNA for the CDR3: TGTGCCAGCAGCTCACAGGGGGCCGCCTCTGGAAACACCATATATTTT.

The CDR3 DNA is TGTGCCAGCAGTTCGTCCTGGGGAAAGGCTAATGAAAAACTGTTTTTT. The encoded protein is CASSSSWGKANEKLFF. V and J are TRBV28 and TRBJ1-4; the D is unclear. With 4 bases removed from V and 3 bases from J, the gap between germline ends came to 15 bases. The CDR3 consists of 16 residues. Germline V gives CDR1 MDHEN, CDR2 SYDVKM.

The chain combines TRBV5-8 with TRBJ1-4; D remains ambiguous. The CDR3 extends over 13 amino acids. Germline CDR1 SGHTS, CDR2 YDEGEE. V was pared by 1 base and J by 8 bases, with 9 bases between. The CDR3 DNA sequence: TGTGCCAGCAGCTTGTCTTTCACGGAAAAACTGTTTTTT. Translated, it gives CASSLSFTEKLFF. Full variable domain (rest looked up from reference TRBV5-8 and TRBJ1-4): EAGVTQSPTHLIKTRGQQATLRCSPISGHTSVYWYQQALGLGLQFLLWYDEGEERNRGNFPPRFSGRQFPNYSSELNVNALELEDSALYLCASSLSFTEKLFFGSGTQLSVL.

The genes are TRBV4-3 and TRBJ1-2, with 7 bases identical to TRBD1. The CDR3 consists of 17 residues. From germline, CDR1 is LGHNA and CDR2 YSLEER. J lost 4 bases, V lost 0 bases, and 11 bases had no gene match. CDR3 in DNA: TGCGCCAGCAGCCAAGATCGGTCTAGGGGGCTCGGCTATGGCTACACCTTC. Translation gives CASSQDRSRGLGYGYTF.

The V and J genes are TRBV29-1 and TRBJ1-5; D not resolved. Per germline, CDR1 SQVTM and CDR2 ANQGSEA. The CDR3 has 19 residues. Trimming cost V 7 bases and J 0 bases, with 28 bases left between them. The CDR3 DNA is TGCAGCGCTAAGCCGGGCCCATCGACCGCTCCATATAGCAATCAGCCCCAGCATTTT. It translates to CSAKPGPSTAPYSNQPQHF.